The rows below give T cell receptor beta chains drawn from one sample of a study of shared clonotypes between healthy human individuals. Method: immunoSEQ multiplex PCR; TCRdb's copy keeps in-frame clones and lacks some. The sample lists about 750,000 clones, 90% to 95% occurring once. The sequenced sample consisted of naive CD8+ T cells sorted from blood. Every receptor here comes from a man under 40 in good health. Each CDR3 is given with its conserved first and last residue. D genes are given only for firm matches. Expanded clones are given a class, and other clones once, few, many or no size at all.

v_gene: TRBV29-1
d_gene: TRBD1
j_gene: TRBJ1-2
abundance: -
CDR3aa: CSVRGAGGGYTF
CDR3nt: TGCAGCGTGCGGGGGGCAGGGGGTGGCTACACCTTC

v_gene: TRBV28
d_gene: -
j_gene: TRBJ1-2
abundance: many
CDR3aa: CASSLYRAWSYGYTF
CDR3nt: TGTGCCAGCAGTTTATACAGGGCTTGGAGCTATGGCTACACCTTC

v_gene: TRBV9
d_gene: -
j_gene: TRBJ2-7
abundance: -
CDR3aa: CASSVHPGRSYEQYF
CDR3nt: TGTGCCAGCAGCGTCCACCCGGGACGGTCCTACGAGCAGTACTTC

v_gene: TRBV4-1
d_gene: -
j_gene: TRBJ2-7
abundance: -
CDR3aa: CASSQENRRYEQYF
CDR3nt: TGCGCCAGCAGCCAAGAAAACAGGCGCTACGAGCAGTACTTC

v_gene: TRBV6-5
d_gene: -
j_gene: TRBJ1-1
abundance: -
CDR3aa: CASSYAGRGTEAFF
CDR3nt: TGTGCCAGCAGTTACGCGGGCAGGGGCACTGAAGCTTTCTTT

v_gene: TRBV4-1
d_gene: -
j_gene: TRBJ1-1
abundance: -
CDR3aa: CASTSLGPTLEAFF
CDR3nt: TGCGCCAGCACCTCTTTAGGGCCGACCCTTGAAGCTTTCTTT

v_gene: TRBV27
d_gene: TRBD2
j_gene: TRBJ2-2
abundance: -
CDR3aa: CASSRGRANTGELFF
CDR3nt: TGTGCCAGCAGCCGCGGGAGGGCGAACACCGGGGAGCTGTTTTTT

v_gene: TRBV7-9
d_gene: TRBD1
j_gene: TRBJ2-1
abundance: -
CDR3aa: CASSLDRGSYNEQFF
CDR3nt: TGTGCCAGCAGCTTGGACAGGGGTTCCTACAATGAGCAGTTCTTC

v_gene: TRBV4-1
d_gene: TRBD1
j_gene: TRBJ2-7
abundance: -
CDR3aa: CASSQLDRPDYEQYF
CDR3nt: TGCGCCAGCAGCCAACTGGACAGGCCGGACTACGAGCAGTACTTC

v_gene: TRBV28
d_gene: -
j_gene: TRBJ1-5
abundance: once
CDR3aa: CASSLFGTRANQPQHF
CDR3nt: TGTGCCAGCAGTTTATTCGGGACAAGGGCCAATCAGCCCCAGCATTTT

v_gene: TRBV9
d_gene: TRBD1
j_gene: TRBJ1-4
abundance: -
CDR3aa: CASSATGGAEKLFF
CDR3nt: TGTGCCAGCAGCGCGACAGGGGGGGCGGAAAAACTGTTTTTT

v_gene: TRBV14
d_gene: -
j_gene: TRBJ2-3
abundance: -
CDR3aa: CASSQVARVEGVIGTQYF
CDR3nt: TGTGCCAGCAGCCAAGTCGCCAGGGTGGAAGGCGTAATTGGTACGCAGTATTTT

v_gene: TRBV4-1
d_gene: TRBD2
j_gene: TRBJ2-7
abundance: -
CDR3aa: CASSRAGTSVSYEQYF
CDR3nt: TGCGCCAGCAGCCGAGCTGGGACTAGCGTCTCCTACGAGCAGTACTTC